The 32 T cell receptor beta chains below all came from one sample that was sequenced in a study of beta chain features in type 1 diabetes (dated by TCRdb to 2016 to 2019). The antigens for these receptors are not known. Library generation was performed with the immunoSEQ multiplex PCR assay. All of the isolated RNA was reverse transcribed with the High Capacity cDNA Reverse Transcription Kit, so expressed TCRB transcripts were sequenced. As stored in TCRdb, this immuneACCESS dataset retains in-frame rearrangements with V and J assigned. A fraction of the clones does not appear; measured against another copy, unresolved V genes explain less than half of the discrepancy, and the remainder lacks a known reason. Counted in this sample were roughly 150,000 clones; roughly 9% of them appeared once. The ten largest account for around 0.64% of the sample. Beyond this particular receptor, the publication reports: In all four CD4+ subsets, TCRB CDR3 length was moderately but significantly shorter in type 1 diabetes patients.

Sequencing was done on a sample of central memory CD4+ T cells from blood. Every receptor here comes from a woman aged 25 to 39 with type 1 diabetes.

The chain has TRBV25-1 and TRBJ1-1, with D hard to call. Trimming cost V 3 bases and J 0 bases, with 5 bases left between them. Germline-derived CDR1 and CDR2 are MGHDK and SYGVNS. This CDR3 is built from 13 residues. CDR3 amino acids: CASSDTVNTEAFF. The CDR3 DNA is TGTGCCAGCAGTGACACGGTGAACACTGAAGCTTTCTTT.

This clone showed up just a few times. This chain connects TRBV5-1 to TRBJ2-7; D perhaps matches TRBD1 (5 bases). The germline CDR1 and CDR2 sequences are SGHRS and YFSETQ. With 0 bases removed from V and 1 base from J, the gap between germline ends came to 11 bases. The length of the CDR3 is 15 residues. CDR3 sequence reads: CASSLAPDNSYEQYF. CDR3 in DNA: TGCGCCAGCAGCTTGGCCCCGGACAATTCCTACGAGCAGTACTTC.

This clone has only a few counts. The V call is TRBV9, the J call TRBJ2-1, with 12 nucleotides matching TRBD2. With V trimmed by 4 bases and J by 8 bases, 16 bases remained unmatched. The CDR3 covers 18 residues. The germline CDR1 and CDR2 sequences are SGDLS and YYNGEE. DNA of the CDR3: TGTGCCAGCAGCCTTGGGACTAGCGGGTTGCGTAAAGGGCATGAGCAGTTCTTC. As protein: CASSLGTSGLRKGHEQFF.

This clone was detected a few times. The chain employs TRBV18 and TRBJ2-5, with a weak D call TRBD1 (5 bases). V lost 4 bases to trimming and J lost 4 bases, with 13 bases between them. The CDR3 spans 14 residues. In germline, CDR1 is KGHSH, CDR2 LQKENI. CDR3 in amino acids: CASSRTGQGETQYF. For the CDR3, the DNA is TGTGCCAGCTCACGGACGGGTCAGGGAGAGACCCAGTACTTC.

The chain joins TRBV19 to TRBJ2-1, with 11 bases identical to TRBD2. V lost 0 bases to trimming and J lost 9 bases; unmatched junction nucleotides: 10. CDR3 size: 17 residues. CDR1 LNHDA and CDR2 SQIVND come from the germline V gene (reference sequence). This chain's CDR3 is CASSIDLGSGRACEQFF. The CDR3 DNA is TGTGCCAGTAGTATAGATCTTGGTAGCGGGAGGGCCTGTGAGCAGTTCTTC.

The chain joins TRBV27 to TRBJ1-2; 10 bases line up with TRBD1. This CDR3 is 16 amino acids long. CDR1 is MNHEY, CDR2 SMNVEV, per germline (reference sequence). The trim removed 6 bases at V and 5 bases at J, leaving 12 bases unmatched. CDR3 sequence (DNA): TGTGCCAGCAGCCGGACAGGGGGTTCGTCCTTTTATGGCTACACCTTC. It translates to CASSRTGGSSFYGYTF.

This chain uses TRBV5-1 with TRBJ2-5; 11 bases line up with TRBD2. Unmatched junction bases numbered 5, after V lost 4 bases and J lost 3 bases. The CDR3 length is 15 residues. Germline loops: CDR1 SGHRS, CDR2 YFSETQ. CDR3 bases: TGCGCCAGCAGCCCAGGGACTAGCGGAGAAGAGACCCAGTACTTC. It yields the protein CASSPGTSGEETQYF.

The DNA for the CDR3 is TGTGCCAGCAGCACCCAGGTCGTAAGCAACAATGAGCAGTTCTTC. It codes for CASSTQVVSNNEQFF. The chain recombines TRBV6-5 with TRBJ2-1; D remains ambiguous. V lost 6 bases and J lost 5, with 17 bases in between. Per the germline V gene, CDR1 is MNHEY and CDR2 is SVGAGI. This CDR3 is built from 15 residues.

CDR3 protein: CASSLARVGGYTF. As DNA, the CDR3 is TGTGCCAGCAGCTTAGCCAGGGTTGGCGGCTACACCTTC. The chain employs TRBV7-2 and TRBJ1-2, with a possible D match to TRBD1 (5 bases). CDR3 length: 13 residues. CDR1 and CDR2 from the germline V gene are SGHTA and FQGNSA. Trimming took 0 bases from V and 8 from J, leaving 10 bases between them.

The CDR3 nucleotides are TGTGCCAGCAGTGATCTCGGGACAGGGTTGATCGAGACCCAGTACTTC. It yields the protein CASSDLGTGLIETQYF. V gene TRBV2 combines with J gene TRBJ2-5, with TRBD1 identical over 9 bases. Germline assignment: CDR1 SNHLY and CDR2 FYNNEI. The CDR3 totals 16 residues. The J segment lost 5 bases and the V segment lost 3 bases, leaving 10 bases of the junction unmatched.

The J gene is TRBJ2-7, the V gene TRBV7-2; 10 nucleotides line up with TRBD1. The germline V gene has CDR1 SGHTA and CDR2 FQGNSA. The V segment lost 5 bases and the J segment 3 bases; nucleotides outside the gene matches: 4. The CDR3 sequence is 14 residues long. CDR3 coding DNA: TGTGCCAGCAGCCACCGGGACAGGGGCTACGAGCAGTACTTC. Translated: CASSHRDRGYEQYF.

CDR3 sequence reads: CSVGRGQGGGYTF. The CDR3 nucleotides read TGCAGCGTTGGGAGAGGACAGGGGGGAGGCTACACCTTC. The chain employs TRBV29-1 and TRBJ1-2; 10 bases line up with TRBD1. Germline CDR1 and CDR2: SQVTM and ANQGSEA. Germline trimming cut 4 bases from V and 8 bases from J; bases unmatched to any gene: 7. The CDR3 spans 13 residues.

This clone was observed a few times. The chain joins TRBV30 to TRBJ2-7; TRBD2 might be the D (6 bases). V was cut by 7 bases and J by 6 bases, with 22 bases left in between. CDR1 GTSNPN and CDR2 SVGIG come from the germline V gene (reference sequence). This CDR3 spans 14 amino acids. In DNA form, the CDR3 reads TGTGCCTTCCGCCAGCCGGGACTTCGTCGCGAGCAGTACTTC. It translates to CAFRQPGLRREQYF.

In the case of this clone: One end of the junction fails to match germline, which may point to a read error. The CDR3 here is CASSVDASGRIALF. DNA for the CDR3: TGTGCCAGCAGCGTAGACGCTAGCGGGAGAATCGCGCTCTTC. This chain links TRBV9 with TRBJ2-1; the match to TRBD2 covers 10 bases. The CDR3 length is 14 residues. In germline, CDR1 is SGDLS, CDR2 YYNGEE.

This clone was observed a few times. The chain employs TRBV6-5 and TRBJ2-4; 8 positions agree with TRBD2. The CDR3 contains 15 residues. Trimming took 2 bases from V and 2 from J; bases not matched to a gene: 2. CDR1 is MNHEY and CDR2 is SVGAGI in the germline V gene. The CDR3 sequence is CASSYVAGTKNIQYF. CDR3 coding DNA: TGTGCCAGCAGTTACGTAGCGGGAACCAAAAACATTCAGTACTTC.

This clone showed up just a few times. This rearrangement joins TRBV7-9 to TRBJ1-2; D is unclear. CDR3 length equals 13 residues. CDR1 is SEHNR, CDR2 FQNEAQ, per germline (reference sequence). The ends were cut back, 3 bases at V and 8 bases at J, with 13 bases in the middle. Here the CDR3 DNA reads TGTGCCAGCAGCTTCCAGGCGGGCGGAGGCTACACCTTC. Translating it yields CASSFQAGGGYTF.

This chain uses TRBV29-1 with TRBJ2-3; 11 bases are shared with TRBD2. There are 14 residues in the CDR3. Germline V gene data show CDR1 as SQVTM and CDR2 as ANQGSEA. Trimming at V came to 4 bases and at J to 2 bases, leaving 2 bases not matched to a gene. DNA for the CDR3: TGCAGCGTTGGACTAGCGGGGTACACAGATACGCAGTATTTT. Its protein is CSVGLAGYTDTQYF.

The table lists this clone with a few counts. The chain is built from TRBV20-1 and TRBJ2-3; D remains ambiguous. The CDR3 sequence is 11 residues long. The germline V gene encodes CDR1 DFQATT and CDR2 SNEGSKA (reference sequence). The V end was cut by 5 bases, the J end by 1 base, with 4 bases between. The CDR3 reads CSAPGTDTQYF. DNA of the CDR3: TGCAGTGCTCCTGGCACAGATACGCAGTATTTT.

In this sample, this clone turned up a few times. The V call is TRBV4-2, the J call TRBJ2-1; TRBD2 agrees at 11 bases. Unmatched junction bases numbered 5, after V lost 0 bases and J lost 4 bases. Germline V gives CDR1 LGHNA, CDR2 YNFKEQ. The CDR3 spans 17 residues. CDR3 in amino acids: CASSQDGVAGGYNEQFF. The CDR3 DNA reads TGTGCCAGCAGCCAAGATGGGGTAGCGGGAGGGTACAATGAGCAGTTCTTC.

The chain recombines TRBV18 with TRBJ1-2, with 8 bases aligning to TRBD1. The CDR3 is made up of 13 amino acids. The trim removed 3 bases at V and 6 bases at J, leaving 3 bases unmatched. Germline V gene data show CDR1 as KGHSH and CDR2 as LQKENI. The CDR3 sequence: CASSPLQGDGYTF. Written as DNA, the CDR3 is TGTGCCAGCTCACCGCTACAGGGGGATGGCTACACCTTC.

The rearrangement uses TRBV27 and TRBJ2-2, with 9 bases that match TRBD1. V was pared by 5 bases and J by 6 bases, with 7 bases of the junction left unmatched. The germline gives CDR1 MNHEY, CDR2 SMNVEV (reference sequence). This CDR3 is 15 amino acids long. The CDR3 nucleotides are TGTGCCAGCAGTCCTAGACAGGGGGGGGCCGGGGAGCTGTTTTTT. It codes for CASSPRQGGAGELFF.

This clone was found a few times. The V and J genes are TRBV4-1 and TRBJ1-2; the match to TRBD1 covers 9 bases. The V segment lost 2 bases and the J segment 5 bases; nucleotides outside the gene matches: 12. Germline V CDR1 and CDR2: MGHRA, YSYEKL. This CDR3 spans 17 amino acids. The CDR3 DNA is TGCGCCAGCAGCCAACCGACCCTAACAGGGGGCAATTATGGCTACACCTTC. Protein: CASSQPTLTGGNYGYTF.

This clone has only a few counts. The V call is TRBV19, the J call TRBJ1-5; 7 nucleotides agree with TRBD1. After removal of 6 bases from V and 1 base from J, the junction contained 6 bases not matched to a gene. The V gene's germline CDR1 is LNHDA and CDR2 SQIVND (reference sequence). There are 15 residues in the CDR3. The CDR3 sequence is CASRDRAGSNQPQHF. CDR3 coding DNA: TGTGCCAGTAGAGACAGGGCAGGCAGCAATCAGCCCCAGCATTTT.

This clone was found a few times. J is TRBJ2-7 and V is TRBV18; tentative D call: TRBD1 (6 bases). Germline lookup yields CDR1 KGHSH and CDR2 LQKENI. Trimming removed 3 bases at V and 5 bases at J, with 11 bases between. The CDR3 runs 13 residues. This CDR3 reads CASSPTGLDEQYF. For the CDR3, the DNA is TGTGCCAGCTCACCCACAGGGCTGGACGAGCAGTACTTC.

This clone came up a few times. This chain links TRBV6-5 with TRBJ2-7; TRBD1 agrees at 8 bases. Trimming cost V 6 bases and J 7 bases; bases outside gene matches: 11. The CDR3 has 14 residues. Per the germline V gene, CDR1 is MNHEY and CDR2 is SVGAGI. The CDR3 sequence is CASRKKQGAGEQYF. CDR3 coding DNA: TGTGCCAGCAGAAAAAAGCAGGGGGCGGGGGAGCAGTACTTC.

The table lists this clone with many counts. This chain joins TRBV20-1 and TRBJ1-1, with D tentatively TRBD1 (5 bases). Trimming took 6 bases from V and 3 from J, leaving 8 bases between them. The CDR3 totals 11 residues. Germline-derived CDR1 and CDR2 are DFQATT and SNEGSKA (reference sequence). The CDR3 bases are TGCAGTGCCGGGGGTTACACTGAAGCTTTCTTT. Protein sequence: CSAGGYTEAFF.

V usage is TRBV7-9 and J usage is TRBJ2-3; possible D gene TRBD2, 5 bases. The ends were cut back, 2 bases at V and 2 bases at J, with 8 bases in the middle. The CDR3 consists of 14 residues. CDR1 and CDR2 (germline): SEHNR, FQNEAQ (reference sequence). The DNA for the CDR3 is TGTGCCAGCAGCTTACGGGGAGACACAGATACGCAGTATTTT. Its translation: CASSLRGDTDTQYF.

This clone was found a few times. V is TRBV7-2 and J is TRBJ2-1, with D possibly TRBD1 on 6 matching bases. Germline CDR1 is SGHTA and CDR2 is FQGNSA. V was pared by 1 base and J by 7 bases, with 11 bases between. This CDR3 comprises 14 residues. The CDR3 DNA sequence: TGTGCCAGCAGCTTAGACACAGGGATAAATGAGCAGTTCTTC. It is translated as CASSLDTGINEQFF. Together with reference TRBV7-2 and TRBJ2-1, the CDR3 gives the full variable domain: GAGVSQSPSNKVTEKGKDVELRCDPISGHTALYWYRQSLGQGLEFLIYFQGNSAPDKSGLPSDRFSAERTGGSVSTLTIQRTQQEDSAVYLCASSLDTGINEQFFGPGTRLTVL.

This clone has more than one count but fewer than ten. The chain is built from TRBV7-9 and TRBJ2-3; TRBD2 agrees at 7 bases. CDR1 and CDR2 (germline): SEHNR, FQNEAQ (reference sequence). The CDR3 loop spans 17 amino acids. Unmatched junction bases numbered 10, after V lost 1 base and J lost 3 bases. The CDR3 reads CASSLEFGLGGTDTQYF. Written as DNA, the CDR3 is TGTGCCAGCAGCTTAGAATTCGGACTAGGAGGGACAGATACGCAGTATTTT.

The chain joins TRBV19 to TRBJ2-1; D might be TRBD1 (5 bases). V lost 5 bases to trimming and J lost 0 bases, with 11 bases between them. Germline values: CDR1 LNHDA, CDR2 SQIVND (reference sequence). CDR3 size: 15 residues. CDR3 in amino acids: CASSGALGSYNEQFF. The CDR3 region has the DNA TGTGCCAGTAGTGGGGCCTTAGGCTCCTACAATGAGCAGTTCTTC.

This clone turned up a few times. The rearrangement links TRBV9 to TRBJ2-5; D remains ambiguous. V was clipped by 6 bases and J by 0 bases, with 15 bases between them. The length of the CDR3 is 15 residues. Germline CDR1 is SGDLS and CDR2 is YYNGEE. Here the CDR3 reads CASTPNPLYQETQYF. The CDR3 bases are TGTGCCAGCACTCCTAACCCACTGTACCAAGAGACCCAGTACTTC.

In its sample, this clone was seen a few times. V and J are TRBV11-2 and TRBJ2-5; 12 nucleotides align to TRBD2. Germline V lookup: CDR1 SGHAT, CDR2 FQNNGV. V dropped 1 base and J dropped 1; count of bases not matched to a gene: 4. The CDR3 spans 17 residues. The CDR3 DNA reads TGTGCCAGCAGCTTAGGTCTAGCGGGAGGGCCCCAAGAGACCCAGTACTTC. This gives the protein CASSLGLAGGPQETQYF.